The clone carrying this T cell receptor (beta chain) was seen only a few times. What it binds is unknown. Combining a sample-barcoded 5' primer with a J-beta primer mix, a second PCR ran for about 7 to 11 cycles. TCRdb independently ran MiXCR on the 5' RACE reads; one entry per CDR3 protein. Of 600,000 or so distinct CDR3 sequences listed, more than 20% are singletons. Germline CDR1 is MNHEY and CDR2 is SVGAGI. The CDR3 is 11 amino acids. This sample is drawn from a study of blood T cells in healthy people across ages. The study, taken as a whole, reports: The study could not conclusively compare naive and antigen-experienced cells, given its unsorted PBMCs.

There were at least 6 micrograms of total RNA extracted from every sample. The clonotype was recovered from a man aged 65 to 79 in good health. Sequenced input: blood. V gene TRBV6-5 combines with J gene TRBJ2-5; D not certain. The end of the DNA aligns better with TRBJ2-7, so the J call may be wrong. Here the CDR3 reads CASTGGSEQYF. The CDR3, as DNA: TGTGCCAGCACCGGTGGAAGCGAGCAGTACTTC.